The 32 T cell receptor beta chains listed next were all sequenced from one sample in a study of T cell changes during pregnancy in multiple sclerosis. Repertoires were generated with immunoSEQ multiplex PCR, while TCRdb's copy carries only in-frame clones and drops some. The data hold 85,000 to 100,000 clones, with over 80% observed a single time. The starting material was peripheral blood, obtained in the first trimester of pregnancy. These receptors all stem from a female donor with multiple sclerosis, enrolled in a pregnancy study.

This clone came up a few times. V usage is TRBV29-1 and J usage is TRBJ1-1; TRBD1 aligns across 7 bases. Germline trimming cut 4 bases from V and 0 bases from J; bases unmatched to any gene: 5. Germline CDR1 is SQVTM and CDR2 is ANQGSEA. The CDR3 spans 14 residues. The CDR3, as DNA: TGCAGCGTTGTGTGGGGACAGCTGAACACTGAAGCTTTCTTT. Translating it yields CSVVWGQLNTEAFF.

The V and J genes are TRBV9 and TRBJ2-3, with 7 nucleotides matching TRBD2. The junction had 3 bases not matched to a gene; V was cut back by 1 base and J by 4 bases. The CDR3 contains 14 residues. Germline V lookup: CDR1 SGDLS, CDR2 YYNGEE. CDR3 in amino acids: CASSVLAAPDTQYF. As DNA, the CDR3 is TGTGCCAGCAGCGTACTAGCGGCCCCAGATACGCAGTATTTT.

This clone was seen just once. This chain joins TRBV5-8 and TRBJ2-3, with D unresolved. Germline V CDR1 and CDR2: SGHTS, YDEGEE. The CDR3 sequence is 14 residues long. With 3 bases removed from V and 1 base from J, the gap between germline ends came to 9 bases. CDR3 amino acids: CASSSMAGTDTQYF. CDR3 DNA: TGTGCCAGCAGCTCAATGGCTGGCACAGATACGCAGTATTTT.

This clone was seen just once. The chain combines TRBV5-8 with TRBJ2-6; D not resolved. The CDR3 has 13 amino acids. Germline V gene lookup returns CDR1 SGHTS and CDR2 YDEGEE. V lost 2 bases, J lost 6 bases, and 6 bases lay in between. The CDR3 region has the DNA TGTGCCAGCAGCTTCGACAAGGCCAACGTCCTGACTTTC. Translation: CASSFDKANVLTF.

The chain has TRBV27 and TRBJ1-6; D gene uncertain. The germline V gene encodes CDR1 MNHEY and CDR2 SMNVEV (reference sequence). The length of the CDR3 is 16 residues. Trimming cost V 3 bases and J 0 bases, with 9 bases left between them. The CDR3 DNA sequence: TGTGCCAGCAGTTTGAGAGCGAGCTCCTATAATTCACCCCTCCACTTT. Protein product: CASSLRASSYNSPLHF.

This chain links TRBV7-2 with TRBJ2-7; 7 bases are a match to TRBD2. Germline trimming cut 1 base from V and 6 bases from J; bases unmatched to any gene: 9. This CDR3 is 15 amino acids long. The germline gives CDR1 SGHTA, CDR2 FQGNSA. Here the CDR3 DNA reads TGTGCCAGCAGCTTAGTTGGGGGGGATTCATCCGAGCAGTACTTC. It codes for CASSLVGGDSSEQYF.

V is TRBV6-5 and J is TRBJ2-2; tentative D call: TRBD1 (6 bases). The V and J ends lost 6 bases and 6 bases respectively, with 17 bases between them. Germline V gene sequence: CDR1 MNHEY, CDR2 SVGAGI. This CDR3 spans 15 amino acids. For the CDR3, the DNA is TGTGCCAGCAGCCGCGGCAGGGGACGGGCCGGGGAGCTGTTTTTT. Protein sequence: CASSRGRGRAGELFF.

The CDR3 is CAWGPGTRGGETQYF. CDR3 nucleotides: TGTGCCTGGGGACCCGGGACAAGGGGAGGGGAGACCCAGTACTTC. The V gene is TRBV30, the J gene TRBJ2-5, with a weak D call TRBD2 (7 bases). The CDR3 is 15 amino acids. Per germline, CDR1 GTSNPN and CDR2 SVGIG (reference sequence). V lost 5 bases and J 5 bases, leaving 21 bases between the germline ends.

The chain links TRBV28 to TRBJ1-5; D is unclear. The CDR3 loop spans 14 amino acids. Trimming took off 7 bases at V and 0 bases at J, with 10 bases between the two ends. Germline V gene lookup returns CDR1 MDHEN and CDR2 SYDVKM. The CDR3: CASNGVYSNQPQHF. CDR3 coding DNA: TGTGCCAGCAACGGTGTTTATAGCAATCAGCCCCAGCATTTT.

V and J are TRBV11-2 and TRBJ1-2, with 7 bases matching TRBD1. The CDR3 runs to 14 residues. Germline loops: CDR1 SGHAT, CDR2 FQNNGV. V gave up 2 bases and J gave up 2 bases; unmatched junction bases: 2. The CDR3 coding sequence is TGTGCCAGCAGCTTATTACAGGGGAACTATGGCTACACCTTC. Its translation is CASSLLQGNYGYTF.

The rearrangement uses TRBV7-8 and TRBJ1-1; 12 nucleotides agree with TRBD1. Per germline, CDR1 SGHVS and CDR2 FQNEAQ. The CDR3 length is 19 residues. V was pared by 1 base and J by 0 bases, with 9 bases of the junction left unmatched. The CDR3 DNA reads TGTGCCAGCAGCTTAGATCCCGGGACAGGGGGCTCCATGAACACTGAAGCTTTCTTT. Amino acids: CASSLDPGTGGSMNTEAFF. Full variable domain (remainder filled in from reference TRBV7-8 and TRBJ1-1): GAGVSQSPRYKVAKRGQDVALRCDPISGHVSLFWYQQALGQGPEFLTYFQNEAQLDKSGLPSDRFFAERPEGSVSTLKIQRTQQEDSAVYLCASSLDPGTGGSMNTEAFFGQGTRLTVV.

The chain joins TRBV28 to TRBJ1-4; a possible D gene is TRBD1 (6 bases). Trimming shortened V by 7 bases and J by 8 bases, and 14 bases separated the two germline ends. In germline, CDR1 is MDHEN, CDR2 SYDVKM. The CDR3 is 13 amino acids. CDR3 amino acids: CASNVPGHEKLFF. The CDR3 nucleotides are TGTGCCAGCAACGTACCGGGACACGAAAAACTGTTTTTT.

The chain links TRBV7-3 to TRBJ2-3; 12 nucleotides agree with TRBD2. CDR1 and CDR2 (germline): SGHTA, FQGTGA. This CDR3 contains 16 residues. V dropped 5 bases and J dropped 4; count of bases not matched to a gene: 7. The DNA for the CDR3 is TGTGCCAGCAGCCCTGGCACTAGCGGGAGGCCAGATACGCAGTATTTT. It codes for CASSPGTSGRPDTQYF.

This chain connects TRBV15 to TRBJ1-2; perhaps TRBD1 as D (6 bases). V lost 1 base, J lost 8 bases, and 20 bases lay in between. This CDR3 region has 16 residues. Germline CDR1 and CDR2: LNHNV and YYDKDF (reference sequence). CDR3 sequence: CATSRGGGTNWWGYTF. The CDR3 nucleotides are TGTGCCACCAGCAGAGGAGGGGGAACGAATTGGTGGGGCTACACCTTC.

This clone was found once. The gene calls are TRBV7-3 and TRBJ2-1; 9 nucleotides match TRBD2. Trimming removed 2 bases from V and 5 bases from J; junction bases left unmatched: 7. The germline gives CDR1 SGHTA, CDR2 FQGTGA. This CDR3 contains 16 residues. The CDR3 spells CASSLLASGVHNEQFF. In nucleotides, the CDR3 is TGTGCCAGCAGCTTACTGGCTAGCGGGGTCCACAATGAGCAGTTCTTC.

This clone is a singleton in its sample. This sequence joins TRBV7-2 and TRBJ2-7, with D possibly being TRBD2 (6 bases). V lost 1 base, J lost 6 bases, and 13 bases lay in between. The CDR3 extends over 14 amino acids. CDR1 and CDR2 (germline): SGHTA, FQGNSA. The CDR3 DNA is TGTGCCAGCAGCTTAGTACCCCTAGCGAGCGAGCAGTACTTC. Translating gives CASSLVPLASEQYF.

This rearrangement joins TRBV30 to TRBJ2-5; D may be TRBD1 (6 bases). The CDR3 contains 13 residues. Looked up from germline, CDR1 is GTSNPN and CDR2 is SVGIG (reference sequence). The V end was cut by 5 bases, the J end by 1 base, with 11 bases between. CDR3 sequence: CAWGVGGQETQYF. DNA of the CDR3: TGTGCCTGGGGAGTAGGGGGCCAAGAGACCCAGTACTTC.

The sample holds a few counts of this clone. J is TRBJ2-1 and V is TRBV4-3, with 11 bases aligning to TRBD2. The CDR3 runs 16 residues. The V gene end was trimmed by 2 bases and the J gene end by 9 bases; junction bases not matched to a gene: 9. CDR1 LGHNA and CDR2 YSLEER come from the germline V gene. CDR3: CASSQQLAGVFGEQFF. CDR3 DNA: TGCGCCAGCAGCCAACAACTAGCGGGAGTTTTTGGTGAGCAGTTCTTC.

The V gene is TRBV28, the J gene TRBJ1-4; the D gene is possibly TRBD1 (5 bases). The CDR3 extends over 17 amino acids. V was pared by 4 bases and J by 0 bases, with 15 bases between. CDR1 is MDHEN, CDR2 SYDVKM, per germline. The CDR3 region is CASSSGGRGSTNEKLFF. CDR3 DNA: TGTGCCAGCAGTTCCGGGGGTCGGGGCTCAACTAATGAAAAACTGTTTTTT.

This chain joins TRBV5-1 and TRBJ2-1; 10 nucleotides line up with TRBD2. The J segment lost 8 bases and the V segment lost 4 bases, leaving 6 bases of the junction unmatched. The CDR3 runs 14 residues. Germline V gene lookup returns CDR1 SGHRS and CDR2 YFSETQ. CDR3 coding DNA: TGCGCCAGCAGCGACTCTAGCGGGAGCGATGAGCAGTTCTTC. Amino acids: CASSDSSGSDEQFF.

The chain has TRBV5-1 and TRBJ2-7, with a possible D match to TRBD2 (6 bases). In germline, CDR1 is SGHRS, CDR2 YFSETQ. The CDR3 runs 14 residues. The V end lost 2 bases, the J end lost 1 base, and 10 bases lay between the germline ends. DNA of the CDR3: TGCGCCAGCAGCTTACTGGGGGGATCCTACGAGCAGTACTTC. This translates into CASSLLGGSYEQYF.

The CDR3 here is CASSLGTSGRDTGELFF. The CDR3 nucleotides read TGTGCCAGCAGCTTGGGGACTAGTGGTAGGGACACCGGGGAGCTGTTTTTT. V and J are TRBV5-6 and TRBJ2-2; 7 bases are shared with TRBD2. Per the germline V gene, CDR1 is SGHDT and CDR2 is YYEEEE. CDR3 length equals 17 residues. V shed 0 bases and J 3 bases; nucleotides not matched to a gene: 8.

The V gene is TRBV28, the J gene TRBJ2-2, with 8 nucleotides matching TRBD1. Germline V gives CDR1 MDHEN, CDR2 SYDVKM. Germline trimming cut 6 bases from V and 1 base from J; bases unmatched to any gene: 4. The CDR3 is made up of 15 amino acids. Written as DNA, the CDR3 is TGTGCCAGCAGGAACGGACAGGGGAACACCGGGGAGCTGTTTTTT. It yields the protein CASRNGQGNTGELFF. The whole variable domain, remainder taken from reference TRBV28 and TRBJ2-2, is DVKVTQSSRYLVKRTGEKVFLECVQDMDHENMFWYRQDPGLGLRLIYFSYDVKMKEKGDIPEGYSVSREKKERFSLILESASTNQTSMYLCASRNGQGNTGELFFGEGSRLTVL.

This chain links TRBV18 with TRBJ1-4, with D possibly being TRBD1 (6 bases). The V and J ends lost 2 bases and 3 bases respectively, with 7 bases between them. Germline loops: CDR1 KGHSH, CDR2 LQKENI. The CDR3 sequence is 14 residues long. This CDR3 is CASSPGQPNEKLFF. CDR3 bases: TGTGCCAGCTCACCAGGACAGCCTAATGAAAAACTGTTTTTT.

The chain couples TRBV25-1 to TRBJ1-1; 7 bases line up with TRBD1. The trim removed 4 bases at V and 6 bases at J, leaving 20 bases unmatched. Per germline, CDR1 MGHDK and CDR2 SYGVNS. The CDR3 totals 18 residues. The CDR3 spells CASSALEASPGQSPEAFF. CDR3 coding DNA: TGTGCCAGCAGTGCGCTAGAAGCTAGTCCGGGACAGTCCCCTGAAGCTTTCTTT.

This clone has a single count. CDR3 loop: CASSQGANTGELFF. In DNA, the CDR3 is TGCGCCAGCAGCCAAGGAGCTAACACCGGGGAGCTGTTTTTT. The V call is TRBV4-3, the J call TRBJ2-2, with D unresolved. Germline V lookup: CDR1 LGHNA, CDR2 YSLEER. Trimming removed 1 base at V and 2 bases at J, with 5 bases between. The CDR3 spans 14 residues.

The chain couples TRBV20-1 to TRBJ1-1; D uncertain. Germline V gene data show CDR1 as DFQATT and CDR2 as SNEGSKA (reference sequence). The CDR3 sequence is 11 residues long. V was shortened by 5 bases and J by 4 bases, with 8 bases between the two germline ends. CDR3 sequence (DNA): TGCAGTGCTCGCGAGAGCACTGAAGCTTTCTTT. It codes for CSARESTEAFF.

The genes are TRBV19 and TRBJ1-5; 7 bases agree with TRBD1. In germline, CDR1 is LNHDA, CDR2 SQIVND (reference sequence). CDR3 size: 14 residues. V shed 8 bases and J 2 bases; nucleotides not matched to a gene: 6. This CDR3 is CASRGTGGNQPQHF. The DNA for the CDR3 is TGTGCCAGTCGAGGTACAGGGGGCAATCAGCCCCAGCATTTT. Based on the CDR3 plus reference TRBV19 and TRBJ1-5, the full variable domain is DGGITQSPKYLFRKEGQNVTLSCEQNLNHDAMYWYRQDPGQGLRLIYYSQIVNDFQKGDIAEGYSVSREKKESFPLTVTSAQKNPTAFYLCASRGTGGNQPQHFGDGTRLSIL.

The chain recombines TRBV10-3 with TRBJ1-2, with D unresolved. The V gene lost 3 bases and the J gene lost 5 bases, with 16 bases spanning the gap. This CDR3 region has 15 residues. Germline assignment: CDR1 ENHRY and CDR2 SYGVKD. CDR3 nucleotides: TGTGCCATCAGTGATCCCTCGCCCCAACTTTATGGCTACACCTTC. Its protein is CAISDPSPQLYGYTF.

The chain uses TRBV6-4 and TRBJ2-1; TRBD2 agrees at 10 bases. V was pared by 3 bases and J by 4 bases, with 6 bases of the junction left unmatched. The CDR3 contains 16 residues. The V gene's germline CDR1 is MRHNA and CDR2 SNTAGT. The CDR3 nucleotides read TGTGCCAGCAGTGATAGGCTAGCGGGAGCATACAATGAGCAGTTCTTC. Translating gives CASSDRLAGAYNEQFF.

The CDR3 loop is CASSFQRQETQYF. The CDR3, as DNA: TGCGCCAGCAGCTTCCAGCGGCAAGAGACCCAGTACTTC. The J gene is TRBJ2-5, the V gene TRBV5-1, with D perhaps TRBD2 (5 bases). CDR1 and CDR2 from the germline V gene are SGHRS and YFSETQ. V lost 2 bases to trimming and J lost 2 bases, with 7 bases between them. This CDR3 comprises 13 residues.

This chain uses TRBV2 with TRBJ2-7; TRBD1 matches at 12 bases. Germline lookup yields CDR1 SNHLY and CDR2 FYNNEI. This CDR3 has 15 residues. The trim removed 7 bases at V and 5 bases at J, leaving 9 bases unmatched. The CDR3, as DNA: TGTGCCAGCATGCTCCCGGGACAGGGGGCCGACGAGCAGTACTTC. Translated: CASMLPGQGADEQYF.